A single sample is the source of the 29 T cell receptor beta chains below, sequenced in a study of T-cell memory formation after mild COVID-19. TCRdb fed the 5' RACE reads into MiXCR, producing one record per CDR3 protein. The profile shows a few hundred thousand distinct CDR3 sequences, over 15% of them singletons. Sample: PBMCs or a T cell subset sorted from them (not recorded which). The receptors shown here come from a man younger than 35 who had mild COVID-19 (a few samples of this study predate the infection). Cell type and time point are not known.

The rearrangement joins TRBV7-2 to TRBJ2-5; D might be TRBD1 (6 bases). Germline values: CDR1 SGHTA, CDR2 FQGNSA. CDR3 length: 13 amino acids. V was clipped by 5 bases and J by 5 bases, with 12 bases between them. The CDR3 DNA reads TGTGCCAGCAGCCGAAAGGGGGACGAGACCCAGTACTTC. Translation gives CASSRKGDETQYF.

V gene TRBV28 combines with J gene TRBJ2-7; D remains ambiguous. The CDR3 totals 11 residues. The ends were cut back, 8 bases at V and 3 bases at J, with 8 bases in the middle. Per germline, CDR1 MDHEN and CDR2 SYDVKM. The CDR3 region has the DNA TGTGCCAGCGGGGTAGGCTACGAGCAGTACTTC. Its protein product is CASGVGYEQYF.

The CDR3 protein is CASSPSGGVLQETQYF. The CDR3, as DNA: TGTGCCAGCAGCCCCTCCGGCGGGGTGCTCCAAGAGACCCAGTACTTC. This chain uses TRBV7-2 with TRBJ2-5; possible D gene TRBD2, 6 bases. This CDR3 spans 16 amino acids. V dropped 5 bases and J dropped 1 base, with 17 bases sitting between them. The germline CDR1 and CDR2 sequences are SGHTA and FQGNSA.

This clonotype has just a few counts. The J gene is TRBJ1-5, the V gene TRBV6-1; D might be TRBD1 (6 bases). Germline CDR1 MNHNS, CDR2 SASEGT. Trimming pared 2 bases from V and 6 bases from J, leaving 11 bases between. This CDR3 contains 14 residues. CDR3 coding DNA: TGTGCCAGCAGTGAATTGGGGGCTTTTCAGCCCCAGCATTTT. This codes for CASSELGAFQPQHF.

This clonotype came up a few times. The rearrangement joins TRBV11-1 to TRBJ2-1; TRBD2 is a possible D gene (5 bases). Germline values: CDR1 SGHAT, CDR2 FQDESV (reference sequence). With 1 base removed from V and 8 bases from J, the gap between germline ends came to 12 bases. The CDR3 is 14 amino acids. CDR3 loop: CASSLESSTHEQFF. The CDR3 DNA sequence: TGTGCCAGCAGCTTAGAGTCTAGCACCCATGAGCAGTTCTTC. Full variable domain (remainder filled in from reference TRBV11-1 and TRBJ2-1): EAEVAQSPRYKITEKSQAVAFWCDPISGHATLYWYRQILGQGPELLVQFQDESVVDDSQLPKDRFSAERLKGVDSTLKIQPAELGDSAMYLCASSLESSTHEQFFGPGTRLTVL.

In its sample, this clonotype was seen many times. The V call is TRBV5-1, the J call TRBJ2-5; unclear D gene. V dropped 0 bases and J dropped 3 bases, with 6 bases sitting between them. The length of the CDR3 is 13 residues. The germline CDR1 and CDR2 sequences are SGHRS and YFSETQ. The CDR3: CASSLAWEETQYF. The DNA for the CDR3 is TGCGCCAGCAGCTTGGCCTGGGAAGAGACCCAGTACTTC.

A few counts support this clonotype. The junction does not match germline at one end; this may be a read error. The chain carries TRBV5-1 and TRBJ1-2; the match to TRBD1 covers 8 bases. The germline gives CDR1 SGHRS, CDR2 YFSETQ. CDR3 length equals 12 residues. CDR3 region: CASRLGQDGYTF. CDR3 in DNA: TGCGCCAGCAGGTTGGGACAGGATGGCTACACCTTC.

This clonotype was picked up a small number of times. V gene TRBV5-1 combines with J gene TRBJ2-5; 12 bases line up with TRBD2. The CDR3 length is 14 residues. The V gene's germline CDR1 is SGHRS and CDR2 YFSETQ. With 4 bases clipped from V and 5 bases from J, the junction kept 3 bases outside the gene matches. This CDR3 is CASSGGLAGETQYF. CDR3 nucleotide sequence: TGCGCCAGCAGCGGGGGACTAGCGGGTGAGACCCAGTACTTC.

This clonotype was picked up many times. V and J are TRBV20-1 and TRBJ2-3, with TRBD2 identical over 7 bases. CDR1 and CDR2 from the germline V gene are DFQATT and SNEGSKA (reference sequence). This CDR3 is 13 amino acids long. The CDR3 region is CRAGPPSTDTQYF. CDR3 nucleotide sequence: TGCAGAGCGGGGCCCCCTAGCACAGATACGCAGTATTTT.

This clonotype has a handful of counts. This chain uses TRBV2 with TRBJ2-1; D is possibly TRBD2 (6 bases). Trimming took 5 bases from V and 8 from J, leaving 22 bases between them. Germline lookup yields CDR1 SNHLY and CDR2 FYNNEI. The CDR3 has 16 amino acids. This chain's CDR3 is CASSRRGGSSWDEQFF. The CDR3 DNA reads TGTGCCAGCAGTCGCCGTGGGGGGTCGTCCTGGGATGAGCAGTTCTTC. Supplemented by reference TRBV2 and TRBJ2-1, the full variable domain reads EPEVTQTPSHQVTQMGQEVILRCVPISNHLYFYWYRQILGQKVEFLVSFYNNEISEKSEIFDDQFSVERPDGSNFTLKIRSTKLEDSAMYFCASSRRGGSSWDEQFFGPGTRLTVL.

J is TRBJ2-3 and V is TRBV29-1; a possible D gene is TRBD2 (5 bases). The V gene lost 4 bases and the J gene lost 5 bases, with 16 bases spanning the gap. The germline V gene encodes CDR1 SQVTM and CDR2 ANQGSEA. The CDR3 extends over 14 amino acids. The CDR3 reads CSVAGVSMGDTQYF. In nucleotides, the CDR3 is TGCAGCGTTGCCGGGGTTTCAATGGGAGATACGCAGTATTTT.

CDR3 protein: CASTSSGGDTQYF. Written as DNA, the CDR3 is TGTGCCAGCACCTCAAGCGGGGGAGATACGCAGTATTTT. This rearrangement joins TRBV12-3 or TRBV12-4 to TRBJ2-3; 8 bases fit TRBD2. This CDR3 comprises 13 residues. J lost 5 bases, V lost 7 bases, and 5 bases had no gene match.

The CDR3 nucleotides are TGCAGCGTTCCCAGGGATCCGAACACCGGGGAGCTGTTTTTT. Its translation is CSVPRDPNTGELFF. The rearrangement joins TRBV29-1 to TRBJ2-2, with D possibly being TRBD1 (5 bases). V dropped 5 bases and J dropped 0 bases, with 10 bases sitting between them. Germline values: CDR1 SQVTM, CDR2 ANQGSEA. This CDR3 has 14 amino acids.

This clonotype has ten or more counts. The chain couples TRBV5-1 to TRBJ1-1, with D tentatively TRBD1 (5 bases). V lost 4 bases to trimming and J lost 0 bases, with 13 bases between them. Germline V CDR1 and CDR2: SGHRS, YFSETQ. CDR3 length: 15 amino acids. As DNA, the CDR3 is TGCGCCAGCAGCCGCTCTGGGGGATTGAACACTGAAGCTTTCTTT. Its protein product is CASSRSGGLNTEAFF.

A few counts support this clonotype. The chain uses TRBV18 and TRBJ1-6, with D possibly TRBD1 on 6 matching bases. Germline-derived CDR1 and CDR2 are KGHSH and LQKENI. V was trimmed by 6 bases and J by 8 bases, leaving 17 bases between them. This CDR3 is built from 15 residues. CDR3 bases: TGTGCCAGCTCTGAAACCCCAGGGGATGATTCACCCCTCCACTTT. Encoded protein: CASSETPGDDSPLHF.

The chain carries TRBV24-1 and TRBJ1-2, with a weak D call TRBD1 (5 bases). Germline V gene sequence: CDR1 KGHDR, CDR2 SFDVKD. Between the trimmed V and J ends, which lost 3 bases and 2 bases, there was a span of 9 bases. The CDR3 loop spans 14 amino acids. The CDR3 is CATSDHRLNYGYTF. The DNA for the CDR3 is TGTGCCACCAGTGATCACAGGCTAAACTATGGCTACACCTTC.

This clonotype was observed a handful of times. The V and J genes are TRBV28 and TRBJ2-5; D unclear. Trimming took off 7 bases at V and 0 bases at J, with 9 bases between the two ends. Looked up from germline, CDR1 is MDHEN and CDR2 is SYDVKM. This CDR3 contains 13 residues. The DNA of the CDR3 is TGTGCCAGCACGGACGGATACCAAGAGACCCAGTACTTC. This codes for CASTDGYQETQYF. Together with reference TRBV28 and TRBJ2-5, the CDR3 gives the full variable domain: DVKVTQSSRYLVKRTGEKVFLECVQDMDHENMFWYRQDPGLGLRLIYFSYDVKMKEKGDIPEGYSVSREKKERFSLILESASTNQTSMYLCASTDGYQETQYFGPGTRLLVL.

V usage is TRBV10-3 and J usage is TRBJ2-3; D uncertain. The germline V and J ends were trimmed by 6 bases and 4 bases, with 8 bases remaining between them. This CDR3 is 12 amino acids long. CDR1 is ENHRY, CDR2 SYGVKD, per germline. The CDR3 reads CAIRGTPDTQYF. In DNA, the CDR3 is TGTGCCATCAGGGGAACGCCAGATACGCAGTATTTT.

The chain combines TRBV5-5 with TRBJ2-7; no definite D call. V was shortened by 4 bases and J by 1 base, with 12 bases between the two germline ends. This CDR3 region has 14 residues. Germline values: CDR1 SGHKS, CDR2 YYEKEE (reference sequence). The DNA for the CDR3 is TGTGCCAGCAGCGAACGTACTGGATCCTACGAGCAGTACTTC. As protein: CASSERTGSYEQYF.

The J gene is TRBJ2-1, the V gene TRBV7-9; D is uncertain. V was cut by 7 bases and J by 7 bases, with 14 bases left in between. The V gene's germline CDR1 is SEHNR and CDR2 FQNEAQ (reference sequence). The CDR3 runs 13 residues. CDR3 in amino acids: CASIPNHENEQFF. The CDR3 bases are TGTGCCAGCATCCCAAATCATGAGAATGAGCAGTTCTTC.

The chain couples TRBV6-2 or TRBV6-3 to TRBJ2-5, with D maybe TRBD2 (5 bases). The CDR3 is made up of 13 amino acids. Germline loops: CDR1 MNHEY, CDR2 SVGEGT. Trimming removed 7 bases from V and 0 bases from J, with 9 bases in between. The CDR3 DNA reads as TGTGCCAGCACCGGGATCTACCAAGAGACCCAGTACTTC. The encoded protein is CASTGIYQETQYF.

The V gene is TRBV4-1, the J gene TRBJ2-5, with unresolved D. The germline V gene encodes CDR1 MGHRA and CDR2 YSYEKL. Between the trimmed V and J ends, which lost 3 bases and 9 bases, there was a span of 17 bases. The CDR3 is 14 residues long. The CDR3 region has the DNA TGCGCCAGCAGCCAGAACGGCCCCGCCTGGGCCCAGTACTTC. Translation: CASSQNGPAWAQYF.

This clonotype has more than one count but fewer than ten. The chain employs TRBV29-1 and TRBJ2-5; 8 bases are shared with TRBD1. The V and J ends lost 6 bases and 4 bases, in that order; junction bases with no gene match: 10. The CDR3 is 14 amino acids. The V gene's germline CDR1 is SQVTM and CDR2 ANQGSEA. Here the CDR3 reads CSVEYRGKGETQYF. As DNA, the CDR3 is TGCAGCGTAGAATACAGGGGGAAGGGAGAGACCCAGTACTTC.

This chain joins TRBV5-1 and TRBJ2-1; possible D gene TRBD1, 6 bases. V was pared by 0 bases and J by 8 bases, with 12 bases between. The CDR3 loop spans 14 amino acids. Germline V gene lookup returns CDR1 SGHRS and CDR2 YFSETQ. Here the CDR3 reads CASSLAGARDEQFF. The CDR3 coding sequence is TGCGCCAGCAGCTTGGCAGGGGCGAGAGATGAGCAGTTCTTC.

The chain joins TRBV7-9 to TRBJ1-4; unclear D gene. Germline values: CDR1 SEHNR, CDR2 FQNEAQ (reference sequence). CDR3 length equals 16 residues. V lost 4 bases to trimming and J lost 4 bases, with 16 bases between them. Here the CDR3 DNA reads TGTGCCAGCAGCTCCCAGTCCACGGCTCGTAATGAAAAACTGTTTTTT. Residues: CASSSQSTARNEKLFF.

This clonotype has a handful of counts. The CDR3: CSALRIYNEQFF. The CDR3 coding sequence is TGCAGTGCTCTTAGGATCTACAATGAGCAGTTCTTC. This chain joins TRBV20-1 and TRBJ2-1; D gene ambiguous. Germline values: CDR1 DFQATT, CDR2 SNEGSKA (reference sequence). The CDR3 length is 12 residues. Trimming took 5 bases from V and 3 from J, leaving 8 bases between them.

CDR3 coding DNA: TGCAGTGCTAGAGCCTACGAACAGGGTGGGATTGGGAGTGTGTTAAGCGAGCAGTACGTC. It is translated as CSARAYEQGGIGSVLSEQYV. The chain is built from TRBV20-1 and TRBJ2-7, with a possible D match to TRBD1 (6 bases). Per germline, CDR1 DFQATT and CDR2 SNEGSKA (reference sequence). This CDR3 is 20 amino acids long. V lost 1 base, J lost 6 bases, and 34 bases lay in between.

The rearrangement joins TRBV4-2 to TRBJ2-5; 9 positions agree with TRBD2. Trimming at V came to 5 bases and at J to 0 bases, leaving 7 bases not matched to a gene. This CDR3 region has 16 residues. CDR1 and CDR2 from the germline V gene are LGHNA and YNFKEQ. The CDR3 DNA is TGTGCCAGCAGCAGTATAGCGGGGGCCTACCAAGAGACCCAGTACTTC. It translates to CASSSIAGAYQETQYF.

The chain links TRBV6-5 to TRBJ2-7, with TRBD2 matching 8 bases. The CDR3 has 12 amino acids. Germline lookup yields CDR1 MNHEY and CDR2 SVGAGI. The J segment lost 8 bases and the V segment lost 5 bases, leaving 5 bases of the junction unmatched. This CDR3 reads CASSLRGGQQYF. The CDR3 region has the DNA TGTGCCAGCAGTCTCCGGGGGGGCCAGCAGTACTTC.